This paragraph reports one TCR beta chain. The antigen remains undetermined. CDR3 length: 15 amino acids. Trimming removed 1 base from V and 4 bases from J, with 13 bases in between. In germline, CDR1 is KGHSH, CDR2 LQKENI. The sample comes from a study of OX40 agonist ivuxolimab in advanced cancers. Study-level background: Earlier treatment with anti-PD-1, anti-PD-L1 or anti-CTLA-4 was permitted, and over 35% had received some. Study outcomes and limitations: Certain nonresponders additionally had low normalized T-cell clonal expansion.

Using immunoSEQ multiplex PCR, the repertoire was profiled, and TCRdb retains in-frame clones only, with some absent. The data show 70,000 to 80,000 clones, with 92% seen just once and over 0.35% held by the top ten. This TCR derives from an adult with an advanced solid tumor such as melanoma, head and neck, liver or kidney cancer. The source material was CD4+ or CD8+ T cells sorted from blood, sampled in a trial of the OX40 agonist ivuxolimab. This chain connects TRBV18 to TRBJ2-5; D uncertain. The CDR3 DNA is TGTGCCAGCTCACCACGGTCTGTTGAGGCAGAGACCCAGTACTTC. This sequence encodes CASSPRSVEAETQYF.